This TCR beta chain is from a study of blood T cell repertoires in COVID-19. On the study more broadly: Sources were T cells, B-cell-depleted T cells, or PBMCs; the material itself was cDNA or gDNA.

Original data processing: Reference gene primer amplification gave estimated nucleated cell counts. This table comes from immunoSEQ multiplex PCR, and its TCRdb copy is limited to in-frame clones, with some not included. The V and J calls and the clone size are those of that table, but D and trimming were determined from the DNA. The data contain about 130,000 clones, 80% to 85% of them singletons. Germline CDR1 reads SNHLY; CDR2 reads FYNNEI. This CDR3 has 12 amino acids. Cohorts were assigned according to the clinical history that participants reported. Sequenced: PBMCs or T cells enriched from blood (not recorded which). The receptor's source is a young man who had recovered from COVID-19. The V and J genes are TRBV2 and TRBJ2-3; 8 positions agree with TRBD2. The CDR3 DNA reads as TGTTCCTTCGGGAGGGGTACAGATACGCAGTATTTT. This sequence encodes CSFGRGTDTQYF.